These 19 T cell receptor beta chains originate from one sample sequenced in a study of blood T cell repertoires in COVID-19. Clones were read by immunoSEQ multiplex PCR, and TCRdb kept only the in-frame ones, dropping some. The repertoire holds 150,000 to 200,000 clones, with 75% to 90% as singletons. Sample: PBMCs or T cells enriched from blood (not recorded which). The receptors were gathered from a woman in her sixties who had recovered from COVID-19.

The J gene is TRBJ2-3, the V gene TRBV28; 7 bases are shared with TRBD2. The J segment lost 2 bases and the V segment lost 3 bases, leaving 11 bases of the junction unmatched. The germline gives CDR1 MDHEN, CDR2 SYDVKM. CDR3 length: 17 amino acids. The CDR3 here is CASSLAGLAAFTDTQYF. CDR3 DNA sequence: TGTGCCAGCAGTTTGGCAGGGCTAGCGGCTTTCACAGATACGCAGTATTTT.

CDR3: CASRDITVRYTEAFF. CDR3 DNA: TGTGCCAGCAGAGATATTACAGTGAGATACACTGAAGCTTTCTTT. V is TRBV6-5 and J is TRBJ1-1; D unresolved. Germline values: CDR1 MNHEY, CDR2 SVGAGI. This CDR3 has 15 amino acids. V was clipped by 6 bases and J by 3 bases, with 17 bases between them.

The chain uses TRBV4-1 and TRBJ1-4, with no clear D. Germline assignment: CDR1 MGHRA and CDR2 YSYEKL. The CDR3 runs 16 residues. Trimming removed 0 bases at V and 0 bases at J, with 8 bases between. DNA of the CDR3: TGCGCCAGCAGCCAAGAGTCCGGGGCAACTAATGAAAAACTGTTTTTT. It translates to CASSQESGATNEKLFF.

The chain links TRBV29-1 to TRBJ2-5; D possibly corresponds to TRBD1 (6 bases). The CDR3 extends over 12 amino acids. Trimming cost V 7 bases and J 2 bases, with 11 bases left between them. Germline CDR1 reads SQVTM; CDR2 reads ANQGSEA. The CDR3 is CSASGHQETQYF. The CDR3 DNA is TGCAGCGCTTCGGGACATCAAGAGACCCAGTACTTC.

The CDR3 protein is CASGDRVRTEAFF. The CDR3 coding sequence is TGTGCCAGCGGGGACAGGGTACGGACTGAAGCTTTCTTT. V gene TRBV6-5 combines with J gene TRBJ1-1; the match to TRBD1 covers 9 bases. Germline CDR1 and CDR2: MNHEY and SVGAGI. The CDR3 has 13 residues. The V segment lost 8 bases and the J segment 5 bases; nucleotides outside the gene matches: 6.

The chain uses TRBV5-1 and TRBJ2-1; TRBD2 aligns across 9 bases. The CDR3 has 12 residues. The junction had 7 bases not matched to a gene; V was cut back by 3 bases and J by 15 bases. CDR1 and CDR2 from the germline V gene are SGHRS and YFSETQ. CDR3 bases: TGCGCCAGCAGCTACGACCAAGCGGGAGGGTTCTTC. Translating it yields CASSYDQAGGFF.

This rearrangement joins TRBV2 to TRBJ2-5; TRBD1 might be the D (5 bases). Looked up from germline, CDR1 is SNHLY and CDR2 is FYNNEI. The CDR3 is made up of 10 amino acids. V was cut by 11 bases and J by 3 bases, with 7 bases left in between. The CDR3 nucleotides are TGTGCCTTAGGGGAAGAGACCCAGTACTTC. The encoded protein is CALGEETQYF.

This clone was detected once. The CDR3 reads CASGTGTRAETQYF. The CDR3 DNA is TGTGCCTCCGGGACCGGGACTAGGGCTGAGACCCAGTACTTC. This rearrangement joins TRBV19 to TRBJ2-5; 8 positions agree with TRBD2. The CDR3 is made up of 14 amino acids. Germline lookup yields CDR1 LNHDA and CDR2 SQIVND (reference sequence). Unmatched junction bases numbered 13, after V lost 11 bases and J lost 5 bases.

This clone has just one count. The rearrangement uses TRBV29-1 and TRBJ2-7; 8 bases match TRBD1. CDR1 and CDR2 (germline): SQVTM, ANQGSEA. CDR3 size: 12 residues. V was pared by 5 bases and J by 4 bases, with 4 bases of the junction left unmatched. CDR3 sequence reads: CSVRDRTYEQYF. As DNA, the CDR3 is TGCAGCGTTAGGGACAGGACGTACGAGCAGTACTTC.

The J gene is TRBJ1-5, the V gene TRBV27; tentative D call: TRBD1 (6 bases). Trimming removed 0 bases at V and 7 bases at J, with 13 bases between. Germline V CDR1 and CDR2: MNHEY, SMNVEV (reference sequence). This CDR3 spans 15 amino acids. The CDR3 is CASSLSNRVEQPQHF. CDR3 DNA sequence: TGTGCCAGCAGTTTATCGAACAGGGTGGAGCAGCCCCAGCATTTT.

This chain joins TRBV30 and TRBJ2-3; D gene ambiguous. This CDR3 region has 11 residues. Germline CDR1 GTSNPN, CDR2 SVGIG (reference sequence). V was shortened by 5 bases and J by 2 bases, with 5 bases between the two germline ends. This chain's CDR3 is CAWGYTDTQYF. The CDR3 nucleotides are TGTGCCTGGGGTTACACAGATACGCAGTATTTT.

This chain connects TRBV29-1 to TRBJ1-2; D is undetermined. Germline V gene data show CDR1 as SQVTM and CDR2 as ANQGSEA. V shed 0 bases and J shed 7 bases, with 6 bases lying between them. There are 11 residues in the CDR3. CDR3: CSVEDRGGYTF. The CDR3, as DNA: TGCAGCGTTGAAGATCGGGGTGGCTACACCTTC.

This chain joins TRBV5-1 and TRBJ2-3; D possibly corresponds to TRBD1 (6 bases). This CDR3 is built from 17 residues. V was trimmed by 4 bases and J by 0 bases, leaving 18 bases between them. The germline V gene has CDR1 SGHRS and CDR2 YFSETQ. The CDR3 bases are TGCGCCAGCAGCCCCGATCACAGGGAATATAGCACAGATACGCAGTATTTT. Translation: CASSPDHREYSTDTQYF.

This chain joins TRBV9 and TRBJ1-4, with 10 bases that match TRBD1. CDR1 is SGDLS, CDR2 YYNGEE, per germline. V lost 3 bases to trimming and J lost 7 bases; unmatched junction nucleotides: 9. CDR3 length: 16 amino acids. CDR3 nucleotide sequence: TGTGCCAGCAGCGCAACGTCCGGGACAGGGGCTGAAAAACTGTTTTTT. Residues: CASSATSGTGAEKLFF.

V and J are TRBV5-1 and TRBJ1-1; TRBD1 might be the D (5 bases). Trimming cost V 0 bases and J 7 bases, with 13 bases left between them. Germline V gives CDR1 SGHRS, CDR2 YFSETQ. The CDR3 length is 14 residues. CDR3 region: CASSLAPGQDEAFF. CDR3 DNA sequence: TGCGCCAGCAGCTTGGCGCCCGGACAAGATGAAGCTTTCTTT.

In its sample, this clone was seen once. This rearrangement joins TRBV25-1 to TRBJ2-5; D gene unclear. V gave up 4 bases and J gave up 5 bases, with 8 bases separating them. The CDR3 totals 12 residues. Looked up from germline, CDR1 is MGHDK and CDR2 is SYGVNS. The CDR3 loop is CASSAYGETQYF. DNA of the CDR3: TGTGCCAGCAGTGCGTACGGGGAGACCCAGTACTTC.

The chain combines TRBV12-3 or TRBV12-4 with TRBJ2-5; no clear D. The germline V and J ends were trimmed by 5 bases and 4 bases, with 5 bases remaining between them. The CDR3 is 11 residues long. Here the CDR3 DNA reads TGTGCCAGCAGTACGGGAGAGACCCAGTACTTC. As protein: CASSTGETQYF.

This clone was recorded a few times. The chain employs TRBV9 and TRBJ2-1; a weak D match, TRBD1 (6 bases). This CDR3 is 15 amino acids long. In germline, CDR1 is SGDLS, CDR2 YYNGEE. The V end lost 3 bases, the J end lost 2 bases, and 12 bases lay between the germline ends. CDR3 sequence (DNA): TGTGCCAGCAGCGCCGGACAGTTAACCTACAATGAGCAGTTCTTC. It is translated as CASSAGQLTYNEQFF.

DNA for the CDR3: TGCAGTGCTAGTGCGGGACTAGCGACCCCCACAGATACGCAGTATTTT. Translating it yields CSASAGLATPTDTQYF. The chain joins TRBV20-1 to TRBJ2-3; 10 nucleotides line up with TRBD2. CDR3 length: 16 amino acids. The ends lost 3 bases at V and 2 bases at J; junction bases unmatched: 8. Germline V gene lookup returns CDR1 DFQATT and CDR2 SNEGSKA (reference sequence).